The sequence of this T cell receptor (beta chain) was determined in a study of CD8+ T cells in alopecia areata. Study-level findings and limits: Many expanded lesional clones persisted in scalp and blood during tofacitinib. Scalp clonality, along with expanded CD8+ clones among the top 100, was significantly decreased by tofacitinib.

In this sample, this clone turned up many times. Its antigen is still unknown. The CDR3 has 14 amino acids. The germline CDR1 and CDR2 sequences are MNHEY and SVGAGI. Trimming stripped 8 bases from V and 4 bases from J, with 15 bases between. In each case, RNA was isolated and then reverse transcribed into cDNA as the sequencing template. Profiling relied on immunoSEQ multiplex PCR, and the TCRdb table lists in-frame clones only, not all of them. The repertoire consists of around 170,000 clones, with about half occurring once and the leading ten covering 10%. Regarding treatment: oral pan-JAK inhibitor, 5-10 mg twice daily.

The sequence came from a human donor with alopecia areata. The material was CD8+ T cells sorted from blood, obtained around week 52, from a patient treated with tofacitinib. J is TRBJ1-5 and V is TRBV6-5, with a weak D call TRBD1 (5 bases). The CDR3 sequence is CASGWGTVNQPQHF. In DNA, the CDR3 is TGTGCCAGCGGTTGGGGGACCGTGAATCAGCCCCAGCATTTT.